This T cell receptor beta chain is from a study of blood T cell repertoires in COVID-19. Background on the study: Nucleic acid was either cDNA or gDNA, and it came from T cells, B-cell-depleted T cells, or PBMCs.

Some clones are missing from TCRdb's copy, which holds only in-frame ones; the method was immunoSEQ multiplex PCR. The sample contains more than 200,000 clones, roughly 80% of which appear only once. Germline-derived CDR1 and CDR2 are MDHEN and SYDVKM. The CDR3 loop spans 15 amino acids. V lost 3 bases to trimming and J lost 8 bases, with 16 bases between them. Patients in Seattle were enrolled during active infection, then followed longitudinally. This clonotype was obtained from a woman older than 75 with COVID-19, enrolled during active disease. This chain links TRBV28 with TRBJ1-4; tentative D call: TRBD1 (6 bases). Sequencing was done on a sample of peripheral blood. Written as DNA, the CDR3 is TGTGCCAGCAGTTTCAGGGACAAAAGAGACGAAAAACTGTTTTTT. It encodes CASSFRDKRDEKLFF.